One sample yielded the 24 T cell receptor beta chains listed below, sequenced in a study of blood T cell repertoires in COVID-19. Sequenced by immunoSEQ multiplex PCR; TCRdb stores in-frame clones only, minus some. In the table there are 120,000 to 150,000 clones, about three quarters of which are singletons. Sequencing used peripheral blood. Receptors were obtained from a man at least 80 years old with acute or convalescent COVID-19.

The CDR3 here is CASRQTATNEKLFF. The CDR3 region has the DNA TGTGCCAGTCGACAGACTGCAACTAATGAAAAACTGTTTTTT. The chain has TRBV6-5 and TRBJ1-4; D is perhaps TRBD1 (5 bases). Germline V CDR1 and CDR2: MNHEY, SVGAGI. V dropped 9 bases and J dropped 0 bases, with 11 bases sitting between them. The CDR3 runs to 14 residues.

This chain links TRBV12-3 or TRBV12-4 with TRBJ2-1; D perhaps matches TRBD1 (5 bases). Trimming removed 7 bases from V and 10 bases from J, with 17 bases in between. This CDR3 region has 13 residues. The CDR3 DNA is TGTGCCAGCACCTTTTCTAGGGGCAGGGAGCAGTTCTTC. Its translation is CASTFSRGREQFF.

J is TRBJ2-3 and V is TRBV4-3, with D possibly matching TRBD1 (7 bases). CDR1 and CDR2 (germline): LGHNA, YSLEER. This CDR3 has 17 residues. Trimming cost V 4 bases and J 3 bases, with 20 bases left between them. CDR3 in DNA: TGCGCCAGCAGCCGCGGGACAGCAACAGAAGGAACAGATACGCAGTATTTT. Amino acids: CASSRGTATEGTDTQYF.

This chain connects TRBV29-1 to TRBJ2-7, with D hard to call. Germline V lookup: CDR1 SQVTM, CDR2 ANQGSEA. Trimming took off 4 bases at V and 3 bases at J, with 13 bases between the two ends. CDR3 length equals 13 residues. The CDR3 region has the DNA TGCAGCGTTGTACTCCTCGCCGGCTACGAGCAGTACTTC. Amino acids: CSVVLLAGYEQYF.

This clone occurred a few times. This rearrangement joins TRBV18 to TRBJ1-4; D is perhaps TRBD1 (6 bases). The CDR3 extends over 13 amino acids. CDR1 KGHSH and CDR2 LQKENI come from the germline V gene. Trimming pared 5 bases from V and 8 bases from J, leaving 12 bases between. The CDR3 DNA is TGTGCCAGCTCAACAGGGATCAGGGAAAAACTGTTTTTT. Translated: CASSTGIREKLFF. The complete variable domain, with remaining parts taken from reference TRBV18 and TRBJ1-4, reads NAGVMQNPRHLVRRRGQEARLRCSPMKGHSHVYWYRQLPEEGLKFMVYLQKENIIDESGMPKERFSAEFPKEGPSILRIQQVVRGDSAAYFCASSTGIREKLFFGSGTQLSVL.

The chain joins TRBV7-2 to TRBJ1-2; no reliable D call. The CDR3 is 13 amino acids. The germline V and J ends were trimmed by 5 bases and 8 bases, with 15 bases remaining between them. Germline loops: CDR1 SGHTA, CDR2 FQGNSA. CDR3 nucleotide sequence: TGTGCCAGCAGCCCTAACCTTATCTCCGGCTACACCTTC. It is translated as CASSPNLISGYTF.

V and J are TRBV11-3 and TRBJ2-7; a possible D gene is TRBD1 (6 bases). Between the trimmed V and J ends, which lost 2 bases and 3 bases, there was a span of 8 bases. Germline loops: CDR1 SGHNT, CDR2 YENEEA. CDR3 length equals 13 residues. CDR3 region: CASSLNRDYEQYF. CDR3 coding DNA: TGTGCCAGCAGCTTAAACAGGGACTACGAGCAGTACTTC. Full variable domain (missing parts from reference TRBV11-3 and TRBJ2-7): EAGVVQSPRYKIIEKKQPVAFWCNPISGHNTLYWYLQNLGQGPELLIRYENEEAVDDSQLPKDRFSAERLKGVDSTLKIQPAELGDSAVYLCASSLNRDYEQYFGPGTRLTVT.

This clone was recorded only once. The chain has TRBV28 and TRBJ2-7; 10 bases are shared with TRBD2. Trimming took 5 bases from V and 7 from J; bases not matched to a gene: 14. The V gene's germline CDR1 is MDHEN and CDR2 SYDVKM. The CDR3 runs 16 residues. The CDR3 DNA is TGTGCCAGCAGTCGATTTAAACTAGCGGGGTTAGGGGAGCAGTACTTC. Amino acid sequence: CASSRFKLAGLGEQYF.

This chain links TRBV2 with TRBJ1-5; 7 bases align to TRBD1. CDR3 length: 14 residues. Trimming removed 5 bases from V and 7 bases from J; junction bases left unmatched: 8. Germline CDR1 SNHLY, CDR2 FYNNEI. The CDR3 loop reads CASSPTGDGQPQHF. DNA for the CDR3: TGTGCCAGCAGTCCTACAGGGGACGGACAGCCCCAGCATTTT.

This CDR3 is CASSLGQGGYGYTF. CDR3 DNA sequence: TGTGCCAGCAGCTTAGGGCAGGGCGGCTATGGCTACACCTTC. The chain couples TRBV7-2 to TRBJ1-2, with D maybe TRBD1 (5 bases). Per the germline V gene, CDR1 is SGHTA and CDR2 is FQGNSA. CDR3 length: 14 amino acids. V shed 1 base and J shed 4 bases, with 10 bases lying between them.

The gene calls are TRBV6-2 or TRBV6-3 and TRBJ2-3; D perhaps matches TRBD2 (6 bases). CDR3 length equals 19 residues. Per the germline V gene, CDR1 is MNHEY and CDR2 is SVGEGT. V lost 2 bases to trimming and J lost 2 bases, with 23 bases between them. For the CDR3, the DNA is TGTGCCAGCAGTTACGATTTTGGAGGGAACATACAAGTCACAGATACGCAGTATTTT. Translation gives CASSYDFGGNIQVTDTQYF.

This chain links TRBV11-2 with TRBJ1-1, with a tentative D call TRBD1 (6 bases). The CDR3 runs 16 residues. Trimming stripped 3 bases from V and 0 bases from J, with 14 bases between. Looked up from germline, CDR1 is SGHAT and CDR2 is FQNNGV. The CDR3 nucleotides are TGTGCCAGCAGCTTGACACAGGGTCGGTTGAACACTGAAGCTTTCTTT. Translation gives CASSLTQGRLNTEAFF.

The chain is built from TRBV28 and TRBJ1-2, with a possible D match to TRBD1 (6 bases). Trimming cost V 6 bases and J 5 bases, with 13 bases left between them. The germline V gene encodes CDR1 MDHEN and CDR2 SYDVKM. The CDR3 loop spans 13 amino acids. Here the CDR3 reads CASSSPQGYGYTF. The CDR3 DNA follows: TGTGCCAGCAGCTCCCCCCAGGGGTATGGCTACACCTTC.

The chain has TRBV6-5 and TRBJ1-1; D is possibly TRBD1 (5 bases). The CDR3 covers 14 residues. With 5 bases removed from V and 0 bases from J, the gap between germline ends came to 10 bases. Germline CDR1 reads MNHEY; CDR2 reads SVGAGI. The CDR3 DNA reads as TGTGCCAGCAGTCTGACAGCTATGAACACTGAAGCTTTCTTT. This gives the protein CASSLTAMNTEAFF.

The chain is built from TRBV19 and TRBJ1-2, with 8 bases matching TRBD1. The CDR3 consists of 16 residues. J lost 4 bases, V lost 0 bases, and 7 bases had no gene match. Germline V gene sequence: CDR1 LNHDA, CDR2 SQIVND (reference sequence). In nucleotides, the CDR3 is TGTGCCAGTAGTATAGATGACAGGGGTTGGGCCTATGGCTACACCTTC. Its translation is CASSIDDRGWAYGYTF.

The rearrangement joins TRBV28 to TRBJ1-2; 9 nucleotides agree with TRBD1. The CDR3 contains 15 residues. J lost 4 bases, V lost 6 bases, and 9 bases had no gene match. Per germline, CDR1 MDHEN and CDR2 SYDVKM. CDR3 residues: CASSPGTGLTYGYTF. DNA of the CDR3: TGTGCCAGCAGCCCCGGGACAGGGCTGACCTATGGCTACACCTTC.

The rearrangement joins TRBV28 to TRBJ2-7, with 15 bases identical to TRBD2. The CDR3 covers 16 residues. CDR1 MDHEN and CDR2 SYDVKM come from the germline V gene. The trim removed 7 bases at V and 1 base at J, leaving 5 bases unmatched. The CDR3 DNA follows: TGTGCCAGCATGGGGACTAGCGGGGGGTTATCCTACGAGCAGTACTTC. This sequence encodes CASMGTSGGLSYEQYF.

Concerning this clone: The same CDR3 is also encoded by other DNA sequences in this sample. The CDR3, as DNA: TGTGCCAGCAGCTTAGGGACTAGTGGCTACAATGAGCAGTTCTTC. It codes for CASSLGTSGYNEQFF. The chain combines TRBV7-3 with TRBJ2-1; TRBD2 agrees at 8 bases. CDR1 is SGHTA, CDR2 FQGTGA, per germline. The trim removed 2 bases at V and 3 bases at J, leaving 3 bases unmatched. The CDR3 has 15 residues.

The chain recombines TRBV18 with TRBJ2-1; D may be TRBD2 (6 bases). The CDR3 extends over 15 amino acids. CDR1 KGHSH and CDR2 LQKENI come from the germline V gene. V lost 4 bases and J 1 base, leaving 11 bases between the germline ends. CDR3 DNA: TGTGCCAGCTCACGGGAGGCAGGTTCCTACAATGAGCAGTTCTTC. As protein: CASSREAGSYNEQFF.

The chain links TRBV6-6 to TRBJ1-1; a weak D match, TRBD1 (5 bases). V was trimmed by 0 bases and J by 6 bases, leaving 11 bases between them. Per the germline V gene, CDR1 is MNHNY and CDR2 is SVGAGI (reference sequence). This CDR3 has 14 residues. The chain's CDR3 is CASSYSPGGAEAFF. In DNA form, the CDR3 reads TGTGCCAGCAGTTACTCCCCCGGAGGGGCTGAAGCTTTCTTT.

The CDR3 region has the DNA TGTGCCAGCAGCGTATCAACTGGTACCGGGGAGCTGTTTTTT. Protein product: CASSVSTGTGELFF. The J gene is TRBJ2-2, the V gene TRBV7-8; no definite D call. V lost 5 bases and J lost 5, with 12 bases in between. The CDR3 extends over 14 amino acids. The V gene's germline CDR1 is SGHVS and CDR2 FQNEAQ.

The chain employs TRBV7-8 and TRBJ1-5, with 11 bases identical to TRBD1. With 5 bases clipped from V and 7 bases from J, the junction kept 13 bases outside the gene matches. This CDR3 has 17 residues. From germline, CDR1 is SGHVS and CDR2 FQNEAQ. In DNA, the CDR3 is TGTGCCAGCAGCAAACGGGGAGGACAGGGGGCGAGACAGCCCCAGCATTTT. This sequence encodes CASSKRGGQGARQPQHF. Using reference TRBV7-8 and TRBJ1-5 for the parts outside the CDR3, the full variable domain is GAGVSQSPRYKVAKRGQDVALRCDPISGHVSLFWYQQALGQGPEFLTYFQNEAQLDKSGLPSDRFFAERPEGSVSTLKIQRTQQEDSAVYLCASSKRGGQGARQPQHFGDGTRLSIL.

The V gene is TRBV30, the J gene TRBJ2-7; possible D gene TRBD2, 5 bases. This CDR3 is built from 16 residues. Trimming left V 3 bases short and J 2 bases short, with 20 bases between. Germline CDR1 is GTSNPN and CDR2 is SVGIG (reference sequence). CDR3 DNA: TGTGCCTGGAGACTAGAGGACGGTTGGGAAACCTACGAGCAGTACTTC. Its protein product is CAWRLEDGWETYEQYF.

CDR3 in amino acids: CASSQENSRVEKLFF. CDR3 coding DNA: TGTGCCAGCAGCCAAGAAAACAGTCGAGTTGAAAAACTGTTTTTT. J is TRBJ1-4 and V is TRBV4-2; D remains unclear. Trimming shortened V by 0 bases and J by 7 bases, and 12 bases separated the two germline ends. This CDR3 contains 15 residues. Per germline, CDR1 LGHNA and CDR2 YNFKEQ.